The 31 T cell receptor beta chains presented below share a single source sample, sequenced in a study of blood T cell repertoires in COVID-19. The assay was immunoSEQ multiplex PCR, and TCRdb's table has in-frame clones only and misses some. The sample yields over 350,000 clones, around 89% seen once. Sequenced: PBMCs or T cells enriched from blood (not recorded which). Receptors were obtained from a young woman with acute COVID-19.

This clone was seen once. The CDR3 region has the DNA TGTGCCAGCAGCGTATCCGGGAGGGGTTACTATGGCTACACCTTC. It translates to CASSVSGRGYYGYTF. V is TRBV9 and J is TRBJ1-2, with TRBD1 as a possible D gene (5 bases). Germline CDR1 SGDLS, CDR2 YYNGEE. V was shortened by 1 base and J by 3 bases, with 13 bases between the two germline ends. The CDR3 is 15 amino acids.

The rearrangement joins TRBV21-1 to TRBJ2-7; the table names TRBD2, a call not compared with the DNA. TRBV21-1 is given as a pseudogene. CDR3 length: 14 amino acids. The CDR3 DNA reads TGTGCCAGCAGCCCCGCGGAGGGCACCTACGAGCAGTACTTC. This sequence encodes CASSPAEGTYEQYF.

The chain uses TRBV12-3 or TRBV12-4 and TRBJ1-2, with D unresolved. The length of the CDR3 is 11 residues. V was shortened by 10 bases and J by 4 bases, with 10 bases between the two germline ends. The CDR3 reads CATRGRYGYTF. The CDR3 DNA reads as TGTGCCACCCGCGGGCGCTATGGCTACACCTTC.

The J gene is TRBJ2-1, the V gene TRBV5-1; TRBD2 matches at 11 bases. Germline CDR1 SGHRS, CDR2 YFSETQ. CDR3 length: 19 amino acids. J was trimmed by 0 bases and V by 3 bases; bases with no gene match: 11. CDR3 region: CASSSWTSGRPSSYNEQFF. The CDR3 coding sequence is TGCGCCAGCAGCTCTTGGACTAGCGGGCGACCGAGCTCCTACAATGAGCAGTTCTTC.

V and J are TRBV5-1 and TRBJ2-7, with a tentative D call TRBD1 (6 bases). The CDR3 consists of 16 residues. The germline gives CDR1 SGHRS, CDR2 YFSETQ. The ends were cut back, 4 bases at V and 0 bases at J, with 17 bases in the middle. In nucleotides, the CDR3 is TGCGCCAGCAGCCCGGACAGCTCCTTGAGCTCCTACGAGCAGTACTTC. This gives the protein CASSPDSSLSSYEQYF.

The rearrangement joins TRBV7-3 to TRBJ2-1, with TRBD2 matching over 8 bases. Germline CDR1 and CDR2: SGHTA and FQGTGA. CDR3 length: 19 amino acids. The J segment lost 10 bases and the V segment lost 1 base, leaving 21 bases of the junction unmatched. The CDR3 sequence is CASSLKPSGAGASGREQFF. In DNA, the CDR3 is TGTGCCAGCAGCTTAAAACCTTCGGGAGCGGGGGCCTCCGGGAGGGAGCAGTTCTTC.

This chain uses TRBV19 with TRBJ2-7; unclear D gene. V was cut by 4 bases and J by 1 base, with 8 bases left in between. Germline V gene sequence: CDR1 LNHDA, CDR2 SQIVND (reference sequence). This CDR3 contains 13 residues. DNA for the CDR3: TGTGCCAGTAGTAGGGCACAGTCCTACGAGCAGTACTTC. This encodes CASSRAQSYEQYF.

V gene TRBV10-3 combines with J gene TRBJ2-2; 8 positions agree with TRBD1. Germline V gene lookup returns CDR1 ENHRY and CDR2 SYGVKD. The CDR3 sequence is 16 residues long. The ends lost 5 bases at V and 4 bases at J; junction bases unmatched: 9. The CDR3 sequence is CAISSETGVITGELFF. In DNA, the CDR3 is TGTGCCATCAGTTCCGAGACAGGGGTCATCACCGGGGAGCTGTTTTTT.

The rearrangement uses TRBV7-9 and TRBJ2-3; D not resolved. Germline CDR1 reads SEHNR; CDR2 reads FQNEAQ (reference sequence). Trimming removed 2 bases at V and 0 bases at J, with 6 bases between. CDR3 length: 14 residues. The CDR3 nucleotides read TGTGCCAGCAGCTTAATGGGCAGCACAGATACGCAGTATTTT. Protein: CASSLMGSTDTQYF.

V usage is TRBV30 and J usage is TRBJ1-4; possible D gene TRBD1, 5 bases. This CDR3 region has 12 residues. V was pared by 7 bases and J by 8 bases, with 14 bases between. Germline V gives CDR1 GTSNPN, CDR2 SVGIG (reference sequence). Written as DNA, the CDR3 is TGTGCCTCAGCGGGGCAGAAGGAAAAACTGTTTTTT. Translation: CASAGQKEKLFF.

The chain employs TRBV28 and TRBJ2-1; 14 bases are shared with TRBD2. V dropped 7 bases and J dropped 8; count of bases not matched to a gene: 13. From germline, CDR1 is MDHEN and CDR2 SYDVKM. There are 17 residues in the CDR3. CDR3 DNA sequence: TGTGCCAGCACCGGGACTAGCGGGAGTATCAAAAACGATGAGCAGTTCTTC. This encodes CASTGTSGSIKNDEQFF.

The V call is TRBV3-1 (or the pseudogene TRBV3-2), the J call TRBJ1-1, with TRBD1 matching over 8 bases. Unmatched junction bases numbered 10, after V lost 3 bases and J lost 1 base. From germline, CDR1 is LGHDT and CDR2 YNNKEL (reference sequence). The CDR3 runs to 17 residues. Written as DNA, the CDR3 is TGTGCCAGCAGCCACGAGAGACAGGGGCTACGGAACACTGAAGCTTTCTTT. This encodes CASSHERQGLRNTEAFF.

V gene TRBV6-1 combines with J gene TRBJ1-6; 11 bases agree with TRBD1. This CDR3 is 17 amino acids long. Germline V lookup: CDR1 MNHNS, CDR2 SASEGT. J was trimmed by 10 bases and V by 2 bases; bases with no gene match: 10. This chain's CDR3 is CASSEKTLGQGGSPLHF. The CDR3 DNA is TGTGCCAGCAGTGAAAAAACCCTGGGACAGGGGGGATCACCCCTCCACTTT.

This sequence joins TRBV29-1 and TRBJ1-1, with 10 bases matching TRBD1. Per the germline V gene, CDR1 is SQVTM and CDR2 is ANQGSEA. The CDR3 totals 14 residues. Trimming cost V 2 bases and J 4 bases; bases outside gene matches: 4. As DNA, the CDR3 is TGCAGCGTTGAAAGACAGGGGGCTGTCACTGAAGCTTTCTTT. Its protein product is CSVERQGAVTEAFF.

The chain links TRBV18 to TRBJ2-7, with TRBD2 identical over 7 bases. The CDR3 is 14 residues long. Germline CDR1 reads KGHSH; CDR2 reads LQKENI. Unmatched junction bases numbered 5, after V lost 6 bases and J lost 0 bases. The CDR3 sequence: CASSGGLNSYEQYF. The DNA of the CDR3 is TGTGCCAGCTCGGGGGGGTTAAACTCCTACGAGCAGTACTTC.

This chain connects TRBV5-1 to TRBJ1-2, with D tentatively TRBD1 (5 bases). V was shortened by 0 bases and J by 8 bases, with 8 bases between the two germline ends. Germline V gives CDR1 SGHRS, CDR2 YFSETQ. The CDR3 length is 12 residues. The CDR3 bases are TGCGCCAGCAGCTTGGAGGGGTGGGGCTACACCTTC. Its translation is CASSLEGWGYTF. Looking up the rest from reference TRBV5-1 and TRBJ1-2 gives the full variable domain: KAGVTQTPRYLIKTRGQQVTLSCSPISGHRSVSWYQQTPGQGLQFLFEYFSETQRNKGNFPGRFSGRQFSNSRSEMNVSTLELGDSALYLCASSLEGWGYTFGSGTRLTVV.

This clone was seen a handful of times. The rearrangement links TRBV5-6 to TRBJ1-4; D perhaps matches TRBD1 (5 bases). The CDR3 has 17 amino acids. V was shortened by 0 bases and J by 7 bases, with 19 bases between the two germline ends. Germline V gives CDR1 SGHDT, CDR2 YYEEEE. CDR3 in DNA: TGTGCCAGCAGCTTGGGGGGCGCTTCCGGCCGTCGTGAAAAACTGTTTTTT. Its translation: CASSLGGASGRREKLFF.

CDR3 coding DNA: TGCGCCAGCAGTGGCCAAGAGGAGGCTAACTATGGCTACACCTTC. This codes for CASSGQEEANYGYTF. This chain links TRBV10-1 with TRBJ1-2; D is undetermined. Between the trimmed V and J ends, which lost 4 bases and 0 bases, there was a span of 12 bases. Germline V gives CDR1 WNHNN, CDR2 SYGVQD (reference sequence). CDR3 size: 15 residues.

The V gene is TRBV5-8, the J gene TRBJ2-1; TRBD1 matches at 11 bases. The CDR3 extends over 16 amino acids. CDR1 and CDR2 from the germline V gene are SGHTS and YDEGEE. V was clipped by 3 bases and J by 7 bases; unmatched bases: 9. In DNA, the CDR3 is TGTGCCAGCAGCTACCACCGGGACAGGGGGTTTAATGAGCAGTTCTTC. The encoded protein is CASSYHRDRGFNEQFF.

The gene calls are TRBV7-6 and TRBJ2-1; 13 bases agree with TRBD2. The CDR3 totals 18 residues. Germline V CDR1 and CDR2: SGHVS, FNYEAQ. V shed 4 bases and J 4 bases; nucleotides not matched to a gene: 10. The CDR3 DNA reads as TGTGCCAGCAGCTCCTGGGGAGGGACTAGCGGGGCGTACAATGAGCAGTTCTTC. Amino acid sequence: CASSSWGGTSGAYNEQFF.

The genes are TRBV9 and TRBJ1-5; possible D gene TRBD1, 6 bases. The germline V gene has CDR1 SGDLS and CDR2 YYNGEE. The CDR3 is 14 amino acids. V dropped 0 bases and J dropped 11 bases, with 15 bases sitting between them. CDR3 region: CASSVGLGQSSQHF. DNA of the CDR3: TGTGCCAGCAGCGTAGGTCTCGGACAGTCGTCCCAGCATTTT.

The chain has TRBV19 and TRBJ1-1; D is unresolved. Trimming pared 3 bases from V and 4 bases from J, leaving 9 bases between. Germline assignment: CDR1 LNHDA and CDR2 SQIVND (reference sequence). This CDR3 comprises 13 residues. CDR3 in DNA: TGTGCCAGTAGTATCACTGAGAGCACTGAAGCTTTCTTT. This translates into CASSITESTEAFF.

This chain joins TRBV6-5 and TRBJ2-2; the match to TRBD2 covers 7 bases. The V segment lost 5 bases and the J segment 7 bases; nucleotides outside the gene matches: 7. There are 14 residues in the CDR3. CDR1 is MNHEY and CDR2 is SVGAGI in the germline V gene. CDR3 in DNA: TGTGCCAGCAGTCCCACGAGCGGGGACGGGGAGCTGTTTTTT. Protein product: CASSPTSGDGELFF.

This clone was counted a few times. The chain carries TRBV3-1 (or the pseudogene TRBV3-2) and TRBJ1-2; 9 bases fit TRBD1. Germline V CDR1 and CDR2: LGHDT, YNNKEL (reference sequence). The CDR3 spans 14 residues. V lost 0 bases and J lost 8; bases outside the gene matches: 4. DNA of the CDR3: TGTGCCAGCAGCCAAGAGGGGGACAGGGTGGGCTACACCTTC. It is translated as CASSQEGDRVGYTF.

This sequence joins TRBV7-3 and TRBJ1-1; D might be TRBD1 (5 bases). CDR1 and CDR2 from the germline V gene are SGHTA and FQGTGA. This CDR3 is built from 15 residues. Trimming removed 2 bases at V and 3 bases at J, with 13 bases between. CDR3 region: CASSLGRGWDTEAFF. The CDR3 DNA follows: TGTGCCAGCAGCTTAGGAAGGGGATGGGACACTGAAGCTTTCTTT.

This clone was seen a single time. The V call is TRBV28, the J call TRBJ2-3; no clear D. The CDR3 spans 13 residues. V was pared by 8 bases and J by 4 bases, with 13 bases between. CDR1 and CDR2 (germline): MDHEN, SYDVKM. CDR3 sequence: CASVYDMADTQYF. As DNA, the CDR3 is TGTGCCAGCGTATACGACATGGCAGATACGCAGTATTTT.

CDR3 bases: TGTGCCAGCAGTTTAGTCGGGATTCTTAACACTGAAGCTTTCTTT. It specifies CASSLVGILNTEAFF. The V and J genes are TRBV27 and TRBJ1-1, with unresolved D. V dropped 2 bases and J dropped 2 bases, with 12 bases sitting between them. The germline V gene encodes CDR1 MNHEY and CDR2 SMNVEV (reference sequence). The CDR3 contains 15 residues.

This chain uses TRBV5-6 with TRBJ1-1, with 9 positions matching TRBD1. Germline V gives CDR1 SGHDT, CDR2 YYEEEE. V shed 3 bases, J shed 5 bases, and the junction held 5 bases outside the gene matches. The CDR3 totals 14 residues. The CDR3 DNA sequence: TGTGCCAGCAGCTGGGGGACAGGGCGAACTGAAGCTTTCTTT. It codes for CASSWGTGRTEAFF.

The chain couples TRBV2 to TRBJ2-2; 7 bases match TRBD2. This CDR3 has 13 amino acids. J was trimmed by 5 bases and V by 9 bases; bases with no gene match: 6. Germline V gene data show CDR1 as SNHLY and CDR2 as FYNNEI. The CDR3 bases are TGTGCCAGTCGCAGCGGGGAGACCGGGGAGCTGTTTTTT. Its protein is CASRSGETGELFF.

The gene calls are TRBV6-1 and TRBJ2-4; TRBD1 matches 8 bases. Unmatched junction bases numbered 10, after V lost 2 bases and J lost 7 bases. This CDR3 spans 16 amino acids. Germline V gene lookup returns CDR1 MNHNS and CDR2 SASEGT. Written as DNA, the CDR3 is TGTGCCAGCAGTGAACCTTCAGGACAGGGAATGAACATTCAGTACTTC. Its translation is CASSEPSGQGMNIQYF.

The CDR3 spells CASSGQFLSGNTIYF. CDR3 nucleotides: TGTGCCAGCAGTGGGCAGTTCCTCTCTGGAAACACCATATATTTT. The rearrangement links TRBV2 to TRBJ1-3; D unclear. Germline CDR1 reads SNHLY; CDR2 reads FYNNEI. Between the trimmed V and J ends, which lost 4 bases and 0 bases, there was a span of 10 bases. The CDR3 spans 15 residues.